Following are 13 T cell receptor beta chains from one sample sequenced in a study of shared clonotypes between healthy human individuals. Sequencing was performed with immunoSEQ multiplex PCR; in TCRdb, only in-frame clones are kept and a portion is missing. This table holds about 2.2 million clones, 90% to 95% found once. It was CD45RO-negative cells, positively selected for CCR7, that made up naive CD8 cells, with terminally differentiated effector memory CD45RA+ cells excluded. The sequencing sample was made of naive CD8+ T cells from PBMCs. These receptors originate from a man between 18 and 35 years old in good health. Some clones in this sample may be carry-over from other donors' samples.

The CDR3 DNA follows: TGTGCCAGTAGTGCCCTAAGGCGGGGTTCCTACGAGCAGTACTTC. This sequence encodes CASSALRRGSYEQYF. The V and J genes are TRBV19 and TRBJ2-7, with D maybe TRBD2 (6 bases). The CDR3 runs to 15 residues. Trimming took off 5 bases at V and 1 base at J, with 15 bases between the two ends. Germline V gene data show CDR1 as LNHDA and CDR2 as SQIVND (reference sequence).

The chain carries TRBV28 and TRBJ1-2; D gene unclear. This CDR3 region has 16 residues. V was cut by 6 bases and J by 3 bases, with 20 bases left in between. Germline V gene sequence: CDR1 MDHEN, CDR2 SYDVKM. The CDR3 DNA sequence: TGTGCCAGCAGCCTGAGGGTTGGGGTTCGGGACTATGGCTACACCTTC. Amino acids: CASSLRVGVRDYGYTF.

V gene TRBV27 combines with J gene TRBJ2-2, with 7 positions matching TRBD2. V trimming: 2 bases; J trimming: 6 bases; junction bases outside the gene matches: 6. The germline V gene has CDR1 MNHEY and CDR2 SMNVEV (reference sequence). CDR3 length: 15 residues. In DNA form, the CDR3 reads TGTGCCAGCAGTTTAAGTTCCGCGGGGGCCGGGGAGCTGTTTTTT. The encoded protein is CASSLSSAGAGELFF.

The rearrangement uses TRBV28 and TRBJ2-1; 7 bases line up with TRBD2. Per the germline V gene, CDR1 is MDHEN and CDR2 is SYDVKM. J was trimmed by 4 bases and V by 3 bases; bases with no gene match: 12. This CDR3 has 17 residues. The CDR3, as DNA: TGTGCCAGCAGTTTTCGGATCCAGCGGGACCCTTACAATGAGCAGTTCTTC. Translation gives CASSFRIQRDPYNEQFF. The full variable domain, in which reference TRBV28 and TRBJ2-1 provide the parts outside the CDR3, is DVKVTQSSRYLVKRTGEKVFLECVQDMDHENMFWYRQDPGLGLRLIYFSYDVKMKEKGDIPEGYSVSREKKERFSLILESASTNQTSMYLCASSFRIQRDPYNEQFFGPGTRLTVL.

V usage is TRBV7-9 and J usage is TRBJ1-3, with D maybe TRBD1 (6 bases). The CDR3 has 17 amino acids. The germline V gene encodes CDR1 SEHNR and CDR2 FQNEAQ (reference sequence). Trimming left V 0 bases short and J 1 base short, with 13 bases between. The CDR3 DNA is TGTGCCAGCAGCTTAGCCCTATCGGGACATTCTGGAAACACCATATATTTT. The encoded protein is CASSLALSGHSGNTIYF.

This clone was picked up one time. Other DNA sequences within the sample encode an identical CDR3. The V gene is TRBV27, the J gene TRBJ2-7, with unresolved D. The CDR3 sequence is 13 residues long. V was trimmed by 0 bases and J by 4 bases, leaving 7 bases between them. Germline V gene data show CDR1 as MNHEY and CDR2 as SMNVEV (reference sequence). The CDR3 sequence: CASSLSSVYEQYF. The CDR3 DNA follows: TGTGCCAGCAGTTTATCTTCCGTGTACGAGCAGTACTTC.

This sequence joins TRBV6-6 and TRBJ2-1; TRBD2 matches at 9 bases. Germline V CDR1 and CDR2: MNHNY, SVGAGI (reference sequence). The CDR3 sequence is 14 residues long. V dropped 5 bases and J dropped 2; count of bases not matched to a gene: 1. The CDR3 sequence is CASSPSGTYNEQFF. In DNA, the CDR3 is TGTGCCAGCAGTCCTAGCGGGACCTACAATGAGCAGTTCTTC.

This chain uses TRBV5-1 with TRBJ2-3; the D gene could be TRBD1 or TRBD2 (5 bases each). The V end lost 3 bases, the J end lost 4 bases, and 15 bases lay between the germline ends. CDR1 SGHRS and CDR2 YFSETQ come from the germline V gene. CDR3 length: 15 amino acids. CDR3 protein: CASSSYPGAADTQYF. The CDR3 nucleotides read TGCGCCAGCAGCTCCTACCCCGGGGCGGCAGATACGCAGTATTTT.

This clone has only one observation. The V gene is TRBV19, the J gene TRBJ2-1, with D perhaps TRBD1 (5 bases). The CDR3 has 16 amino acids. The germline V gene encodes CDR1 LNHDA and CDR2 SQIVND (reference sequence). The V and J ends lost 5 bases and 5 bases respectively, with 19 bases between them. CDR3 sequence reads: CASSPRFPADNNEQFF. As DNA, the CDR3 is TGTGCCAGTAGTCCCCGTTTTCCTGCGGACAACAATGAGCAGTTCTTC. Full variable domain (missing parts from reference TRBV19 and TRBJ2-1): DGGITQSPKYLFRKEGQNVTLSCEQNLNHDAMYWYRQDPGQGLRLIYYSQIVNDFQKGDIAEGYSVSREKKESFPLTVTSAQKNPTAFYLCASSPRFPADNNEQFFGPGTRLTVL.

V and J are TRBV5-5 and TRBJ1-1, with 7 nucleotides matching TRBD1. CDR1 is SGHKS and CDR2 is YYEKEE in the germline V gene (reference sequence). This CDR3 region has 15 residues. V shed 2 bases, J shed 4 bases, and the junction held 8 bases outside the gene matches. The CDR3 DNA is TGTGCCAGCAGCTTCTCTAGACAGGGAGGCACTGAAGCTTTCTTT. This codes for CASSFSRQGGTEAFF.

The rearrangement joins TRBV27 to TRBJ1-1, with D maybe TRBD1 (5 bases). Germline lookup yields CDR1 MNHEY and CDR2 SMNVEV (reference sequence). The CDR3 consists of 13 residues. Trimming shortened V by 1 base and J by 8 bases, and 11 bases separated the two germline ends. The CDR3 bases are TGTGCCAGCAGTTTATTGAATGGGGCGGAAGCTTTCTTT. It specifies CASSLLNGAEAFF.

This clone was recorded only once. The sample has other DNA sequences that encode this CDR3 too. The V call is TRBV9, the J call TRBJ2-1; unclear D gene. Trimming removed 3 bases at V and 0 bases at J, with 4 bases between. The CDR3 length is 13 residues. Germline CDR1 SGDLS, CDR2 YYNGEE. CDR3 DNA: TGTGCCAGCAGCGCTAGCTCCTACAATGAGCAGTTCTTC. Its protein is CASSASSYNEQFF.

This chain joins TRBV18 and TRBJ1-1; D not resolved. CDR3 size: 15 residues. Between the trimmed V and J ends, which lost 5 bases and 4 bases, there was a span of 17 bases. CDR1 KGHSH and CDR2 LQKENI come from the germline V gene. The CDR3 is CASSTGPPGGTEAFF. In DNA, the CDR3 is TGTGCCAGCTCAACCGGACCCCCCGGAGGCACTGAAGCTTTCTTT.